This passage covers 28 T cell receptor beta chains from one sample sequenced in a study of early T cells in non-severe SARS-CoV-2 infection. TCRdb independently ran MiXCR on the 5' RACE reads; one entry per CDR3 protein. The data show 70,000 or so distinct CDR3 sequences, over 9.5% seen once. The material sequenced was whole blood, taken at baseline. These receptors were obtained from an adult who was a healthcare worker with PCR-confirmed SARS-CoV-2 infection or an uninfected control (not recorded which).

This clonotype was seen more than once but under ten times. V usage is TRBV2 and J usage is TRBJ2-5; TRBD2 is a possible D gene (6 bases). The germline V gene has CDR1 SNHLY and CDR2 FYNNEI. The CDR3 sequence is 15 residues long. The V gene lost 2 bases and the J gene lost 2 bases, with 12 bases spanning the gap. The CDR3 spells CASSELRGAQETQYF. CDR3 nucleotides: TGTGCCAGCAGTGAATTGCGGGGAGCTCAAGAGACCCAGTACTTC.

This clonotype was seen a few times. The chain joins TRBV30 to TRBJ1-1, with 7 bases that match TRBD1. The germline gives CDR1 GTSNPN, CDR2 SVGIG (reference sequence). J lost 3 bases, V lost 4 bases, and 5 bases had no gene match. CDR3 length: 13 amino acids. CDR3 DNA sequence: TGTGCCTGGACTCCCGACAGGGACACTGAAGCTTTCTTT. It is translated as CAWTPDRDTEAFF.

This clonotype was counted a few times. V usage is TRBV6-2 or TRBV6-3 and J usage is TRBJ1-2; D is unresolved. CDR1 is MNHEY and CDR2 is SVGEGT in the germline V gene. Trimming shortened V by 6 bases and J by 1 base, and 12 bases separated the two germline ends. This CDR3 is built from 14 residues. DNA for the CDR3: TGTGCCAGCAGACCCCGAGAATTTAACTATGGCTACACCTTC. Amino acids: CASRPREFNYGYTF.

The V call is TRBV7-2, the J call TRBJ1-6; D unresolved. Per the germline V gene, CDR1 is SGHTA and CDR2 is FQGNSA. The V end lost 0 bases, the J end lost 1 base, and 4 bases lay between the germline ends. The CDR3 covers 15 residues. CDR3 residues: CASSLAGSYNSPLHF. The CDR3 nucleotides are TGTGCCAGCAGCTTAGCGGGGTCCTATAATTCACCCCTCCACTTT.

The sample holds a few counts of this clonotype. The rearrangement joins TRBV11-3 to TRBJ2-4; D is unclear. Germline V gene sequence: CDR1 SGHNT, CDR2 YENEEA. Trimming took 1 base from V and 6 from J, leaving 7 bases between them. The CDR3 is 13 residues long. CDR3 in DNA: TGTGCCAGCAGCTTAGGAATAGGAAACATTCAGTACTTC. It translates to CASSLGIGNIQYF.

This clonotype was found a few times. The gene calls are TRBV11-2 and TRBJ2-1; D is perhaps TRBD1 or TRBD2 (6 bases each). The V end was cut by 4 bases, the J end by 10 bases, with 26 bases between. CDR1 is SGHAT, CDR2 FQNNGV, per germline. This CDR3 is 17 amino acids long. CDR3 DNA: TGTGCCAGCAGCTCCCCCCCGGGGGCCCCCTCCGTGGGAGAGCAGTTCTTC. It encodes CASSSPPGAPSVGEQFF.

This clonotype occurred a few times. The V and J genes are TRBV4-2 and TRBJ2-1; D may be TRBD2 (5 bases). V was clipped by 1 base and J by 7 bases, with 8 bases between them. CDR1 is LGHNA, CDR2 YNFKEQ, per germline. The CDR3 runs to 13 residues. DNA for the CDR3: TGTGCCAGCAGCCAAGGACTACCTAATGAGCAGTTCTTC. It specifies CASSQGLPNEQFF.

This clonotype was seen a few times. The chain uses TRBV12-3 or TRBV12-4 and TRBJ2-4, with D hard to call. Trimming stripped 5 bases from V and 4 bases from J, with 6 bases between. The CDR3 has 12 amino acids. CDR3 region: CASSQQKNIQYF. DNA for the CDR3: TGTGCCAGCAGTCAACAAAAAAACATTCAGTACTTC.

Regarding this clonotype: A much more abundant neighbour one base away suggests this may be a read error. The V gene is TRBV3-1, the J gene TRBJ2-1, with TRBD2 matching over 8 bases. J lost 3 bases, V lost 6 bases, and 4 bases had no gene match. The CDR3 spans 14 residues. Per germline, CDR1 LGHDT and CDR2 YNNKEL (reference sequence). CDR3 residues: CASRRGVNYNEQFF. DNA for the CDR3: TGTGCCAGCAGGCGGGGGGTGAACTACAATGAGCAGTTCTTC.

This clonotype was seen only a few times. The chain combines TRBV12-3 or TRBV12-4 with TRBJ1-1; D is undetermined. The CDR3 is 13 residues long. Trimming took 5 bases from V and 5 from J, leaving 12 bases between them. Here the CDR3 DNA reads TGTGCCAGCAGTCCCCGATTGGGGACTGAAGCTTTCTTT. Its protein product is CASSPRLGTEAFF.

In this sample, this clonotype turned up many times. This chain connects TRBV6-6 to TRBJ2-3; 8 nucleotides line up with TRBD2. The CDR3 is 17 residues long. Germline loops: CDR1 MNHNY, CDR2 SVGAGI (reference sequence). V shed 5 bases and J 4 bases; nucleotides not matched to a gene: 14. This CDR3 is CASSTPWGSGVSDTQYF. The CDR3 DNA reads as TGTGCCAGCAGTACCCCCTGGGGTAGCGGGGTGTCAGATACGCAGTATTTT.

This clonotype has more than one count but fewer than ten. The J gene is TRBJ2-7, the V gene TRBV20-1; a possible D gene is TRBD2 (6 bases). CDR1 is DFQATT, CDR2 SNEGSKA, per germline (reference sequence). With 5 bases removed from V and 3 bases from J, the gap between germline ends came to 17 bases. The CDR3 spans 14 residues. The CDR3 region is CSAGEGGASYEQYF. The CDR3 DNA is TGCAGTGCTGGGGAAGGCGGGGCCAGCTACGAGCAGTACTTC.

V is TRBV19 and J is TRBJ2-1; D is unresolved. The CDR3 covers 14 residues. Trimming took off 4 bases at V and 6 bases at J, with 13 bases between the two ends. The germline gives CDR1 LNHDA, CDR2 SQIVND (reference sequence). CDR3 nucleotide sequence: TGTGCCAGTAGTAAGGGTTGGCTTCCCAATGAGCAGTTCTTC. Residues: CASSKGWLPNEQFF.

The chain's CDR3 is CATSQGWGYTF. The CDR3, as DNA: TGTGCCACCAGCCAGGGCTGGGGCTACACCTTC. This rearrangement joins TRBV15 to TRBJ1-2; TRBD1 is a possible D gene (5 bases). V was pared by 5 bases and J by 8 bases, with 9 bases between. This CDR3 has 11 amino acids. Germline-derived CDR1 and CDR2 are LNHNV and YYDKDF (reference sequence).

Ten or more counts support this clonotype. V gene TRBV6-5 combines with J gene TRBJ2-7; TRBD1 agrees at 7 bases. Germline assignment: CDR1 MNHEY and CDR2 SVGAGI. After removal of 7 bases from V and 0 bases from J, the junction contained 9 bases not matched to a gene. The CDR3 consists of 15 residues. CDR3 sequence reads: CASTPPTGSSYEQYF. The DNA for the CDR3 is TGTGCCAGCACCCCCCCGACAGGGAGCTCCTACGAGCAGTACTTC.

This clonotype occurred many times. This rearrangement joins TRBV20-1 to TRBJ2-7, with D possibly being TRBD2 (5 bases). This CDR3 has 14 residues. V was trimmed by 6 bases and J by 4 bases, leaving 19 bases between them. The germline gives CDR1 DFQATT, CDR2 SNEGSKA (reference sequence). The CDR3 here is CSAKRTRERYEQYF. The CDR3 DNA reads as TGCAGTGCGAAACGTACTAGGGAGAGGTACGAGCAGTACTTC.

In DNA, the CDR3 is TGTGCCAGCAGCCCCAAGGTGCAGGCTAACTATGGCTACACCTTC. Its protein product is CASSPKVQANYGYTF. The J gene is TRBJ1-2, the V gene TRBV4-2; D is uncertain. Germline CDR1 is LGHNA and CDR2 is YNFKEQ. The CDR3 sequence is 15 residues long. With 4 bases removed from V and 0 bases from J, the gap between germline ends came to 12 bases.

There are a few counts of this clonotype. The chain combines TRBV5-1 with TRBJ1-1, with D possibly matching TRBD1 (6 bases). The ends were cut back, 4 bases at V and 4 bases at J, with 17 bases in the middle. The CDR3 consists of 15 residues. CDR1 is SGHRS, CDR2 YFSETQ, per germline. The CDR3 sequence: CASSGGPTGLTEAFF. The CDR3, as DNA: TGCGCCAGCAGCGGGGGCCCGACAGGCCTCACTGAAGCTTTCTTT. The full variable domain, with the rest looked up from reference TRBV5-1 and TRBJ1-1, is KAGVTQTPRYLIKTRGQQVTLSCSPISGHRSVSWYQQTPGQGLQFLFEYFSETQRNKGNFPGRFSGRQFSNSRSEMNVSTLELGDSALYLCASSGGPTGLTEAFFGQGTRLTVV.

CDR3 coding DNA: TGTGCCAGCAGCATCAGGGAAACCGGGGAGCTGTTTTTT. It is translated as CASSIRETGELFF. The chain links TRBV12-3 or TRBV12-4 to TRBJ2-2; tentative D call: TRBD1 (5 bases). The CDR3 extends over 13 amino acids. V was cut by 6 bases and J by 5 bases, with 10 bases left in between.

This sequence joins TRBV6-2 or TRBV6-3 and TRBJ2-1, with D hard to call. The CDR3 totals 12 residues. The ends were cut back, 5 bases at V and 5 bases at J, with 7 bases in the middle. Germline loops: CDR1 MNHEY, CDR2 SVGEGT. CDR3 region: CASSPTDNEQFF. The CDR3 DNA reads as TGTGCCAGCAGTCCCACGGACAATGAGCAGTTCTTC.

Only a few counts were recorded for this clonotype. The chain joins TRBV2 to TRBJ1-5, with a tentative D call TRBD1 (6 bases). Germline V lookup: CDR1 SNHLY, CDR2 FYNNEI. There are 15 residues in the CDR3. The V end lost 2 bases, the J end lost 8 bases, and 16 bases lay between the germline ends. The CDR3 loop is CASSESRQDQKPQHF. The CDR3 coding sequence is TGTGCCAGCAGTGAATCTCGACAGGACCAAAAGCCCCAGCATTTT.

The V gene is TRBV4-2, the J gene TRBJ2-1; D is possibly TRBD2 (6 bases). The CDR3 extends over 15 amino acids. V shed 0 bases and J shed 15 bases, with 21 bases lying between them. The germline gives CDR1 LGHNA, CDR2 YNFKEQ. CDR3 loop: CASSQERVAANRPFF. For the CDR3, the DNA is TGTGCCAGCAGCCAAGAGAGGGTAGCGGCAAACCGTCCGTTCTTC.

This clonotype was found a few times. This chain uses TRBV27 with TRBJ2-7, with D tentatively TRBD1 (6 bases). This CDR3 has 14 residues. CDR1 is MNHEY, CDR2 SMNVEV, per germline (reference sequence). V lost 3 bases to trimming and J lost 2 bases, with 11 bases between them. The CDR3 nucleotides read TGTGCCAGCAGTTTGGGGGCCGCGCCCTACGAGCAGTACTTC. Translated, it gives CASSLGAAPYEQYF.

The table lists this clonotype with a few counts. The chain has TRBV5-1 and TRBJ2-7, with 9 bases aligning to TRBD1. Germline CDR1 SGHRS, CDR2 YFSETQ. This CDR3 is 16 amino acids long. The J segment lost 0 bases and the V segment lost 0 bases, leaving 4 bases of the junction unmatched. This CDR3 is CASSLDGTGSSYEQYF. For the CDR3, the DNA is TGCGCCAGCAGCTTGGATGGGACAGGGAGCTCCTACGAGCAGTACTTC. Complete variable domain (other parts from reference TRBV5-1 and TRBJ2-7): KAGVTQTPRYLIKTRGQQVTLSCSPISGHRSVSWYQQTPGQGLQFLFEYFSETQRNKGNFPGRFSGRQFSNSRSEMNVSTLELGDSALYLCASSLDGTGSSYEQYFGPGTRLTVT.

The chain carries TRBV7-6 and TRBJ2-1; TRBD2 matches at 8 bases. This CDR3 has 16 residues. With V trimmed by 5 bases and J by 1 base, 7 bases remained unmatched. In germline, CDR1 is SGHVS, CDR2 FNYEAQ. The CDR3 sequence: CASSRGLAGSYNEQFF. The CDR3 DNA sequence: TGTGCCAGCAGCCGAGGATTAGCGGGGTCCTACAATGAGCAGTTCTTC.

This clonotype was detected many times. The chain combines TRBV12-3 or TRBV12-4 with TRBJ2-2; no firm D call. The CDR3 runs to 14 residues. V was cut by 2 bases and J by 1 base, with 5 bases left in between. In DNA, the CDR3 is TGTGCCAGCAGTTTACTCGGGAACACCGGGGAGCTGTTTTTT. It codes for CASSLLGNTGELFF.

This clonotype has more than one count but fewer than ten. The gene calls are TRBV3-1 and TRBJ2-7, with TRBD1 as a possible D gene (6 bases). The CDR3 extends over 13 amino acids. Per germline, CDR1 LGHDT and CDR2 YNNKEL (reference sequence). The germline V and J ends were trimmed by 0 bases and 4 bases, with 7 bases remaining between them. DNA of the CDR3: TGTGCCAGCAGCCAAGATCAGGGGTACGAGCAGTACTTC. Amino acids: CASSQDQGYEQYF.

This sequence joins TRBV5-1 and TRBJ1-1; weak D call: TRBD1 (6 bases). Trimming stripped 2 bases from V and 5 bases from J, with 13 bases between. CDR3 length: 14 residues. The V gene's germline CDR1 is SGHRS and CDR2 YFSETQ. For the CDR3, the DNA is TGCGCCAGCAGCTTACAGGGAACTACGACTGAAGCTTTCTTT. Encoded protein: CASSLQGTTTEAFF.